Listed below are T cell receptor beta chains from one sample, sequenced in a study of blood T cell repertoires in COVID-19. Clones were sequenced by immunoSEQ multiplex PCR, and TCRdb holds only the in-frame ones, with some missing. The sample shows roughly 240,000 clones, around 87% of them seen only once. Sequences were obtained from peripheral blood. The receptors here all came from a young woman who had recovered from COVID-19. Both conserved end residues are part of each CDR3. The order of the fields is V gene, J gene, CDR3 protein.

>TRBV7-7|TRBJ1-1
CASRLVLATLNTEAFF
>TRBV5-1|TRBJ2-7
CASSLDSVSSYEQYF
>TRBV7-8|TRBJ2-5
CASSFGLAETQYF
>TRBV18|TRBJ1-5
CASSPGQDQPQHF
>TRBV6-4|TRBJ2-1
CASSDSPGYNEQFF
>TRBV7-2|TRBJ1-1
CASSPRGAMNTEAFF
>TRBV7-3|TRBJ2-1
CASSLEGALSYNEQFF
>TRBV5-1|TRBJ1-2
CASSPQGPTYPYGYTF
>TRBV6-6|TRBJ1-6
CASSYIPGTANSPLHF
>TRBV14|TRBJ2-3
CASSQGPTGTQYF
>TRBV9|TRBJ1-4
CASSAGTDPNEKLFF
>TRBV28|TRBJ2-5
CASSSRGGSTQYF
>TRBV11-1|TRBJ2-2
CASRRAEANTGELFF
>TRBV12-5|TRBJ1-2
CASGLVRAGGDYGYTF
>TRBV3-1/TRBV3-2|TRBJ2-5
CASSRPRGLQETQYF
>TRBV5-6|TRBJ2-3
CASSLLASGGALDTQYF
>TRBV7-3|TRBJ1-2
CASSTTDQGGYTF
>TRBV7-8|TRBJ1-2
CASSDGRTGLSLEKYGYTF
>TRBV30|TRBJ1-2
CAWSLPPGSAQGAWVYGYTF
>TRBV5-1|TRBJ1-1
CASSLVGELNTEAFF
>TRBV5-1|TRBJ2-5
CASSLSSGQETQYF
>TRBV18|TRBJ2-5
CASSVAAGEIQETQYF
>TRBV7-3|TRBJ2-2
CASSSGQGGTGELFF
>TRBV5-4|TRBJ2-2
CASSRQGAGELFF
>TRBV27|TRBJ2-3
CASSPRDRGLTDTQYF
>TRBV7-6|TRBJ2-7
CASSPAPGQGAYEQYF
>TRBV29-1|TRBJ2-3
CSVAVAGGGADTQYF
>TRBV2|TRBJ1-1
CASSESRGAEAFF
>TRBV6-6|TRBJ2-3
CASSPGPTDTQYF
>TRBV10-3|TRBJ1-1
CAISGTGNTEAFF
>TRBV9|TRBJ2-3
CASSVGRGGSTDTQYF
>TRBV14|TRBJ1-1
CASSRYSQGKGTEAFF
>TRBV27|TRBJ2-2
CASSFSGANTGELFF
>TRBV2|TRBJ2-3
CASSVSGARGGVLQYF
>TRBV11-2|TRBJ1-2
CASSPFGEDYGYTF
>TRBV4-1|TRBJ1-4
CASSPPGKLFF
>TRBV30|TRBJ2-2
CAWSDTTSSWEGELFF
>TRBV27|TRBJ1-2
CASSQQGTGGDGYTF
>TRBV27|TRBJ2-7
CASSFFSSGDGEQYF
>TRBV11-3|TRBJ2-3
CASSLGQMGLDTQYF
>TRBV2|TRBJ1-2
CASSGNSYGYTF
>TRBV7-3|TRBJ2-1
CASSRRPGNEQFF
>TRBV30|TRBJ2-4
CAWSPWVAGGPRNIQYF
>TRBV24-1|TRBJ2-1
CATSDLGQGATDEQFF
>TRBV27|TRBJ1-5
CASSLGQTHQPQHF
>TRBV10-3|TRBJ1-4
CAISDWGLNEKLFF
>TRBV27|TRBJ1-1
CASSLFPARKNTEAFF
>TRBV3-1/TRBV3-2|TRBJ2-1
CASSQDPGTGRKQFF
>TRBV5-1|TRBJ2-7
CASSSAGPYEQYF
>TRBV4-1|TRBJ2-1
CASSTLLSSYNEQFF
>TRBV3-1/TRBV3-2|TRBJ1-2
CASSQVGGGYTF
>TRBV21-1|TRBJ2-5
CASSKRRDRDQETQYF
>TRBV5-1|TRBJ2-1
CASSYMGLSYNEQFF
>TRBV6-4|TRBJ1-5
CASSDSARGPQHF